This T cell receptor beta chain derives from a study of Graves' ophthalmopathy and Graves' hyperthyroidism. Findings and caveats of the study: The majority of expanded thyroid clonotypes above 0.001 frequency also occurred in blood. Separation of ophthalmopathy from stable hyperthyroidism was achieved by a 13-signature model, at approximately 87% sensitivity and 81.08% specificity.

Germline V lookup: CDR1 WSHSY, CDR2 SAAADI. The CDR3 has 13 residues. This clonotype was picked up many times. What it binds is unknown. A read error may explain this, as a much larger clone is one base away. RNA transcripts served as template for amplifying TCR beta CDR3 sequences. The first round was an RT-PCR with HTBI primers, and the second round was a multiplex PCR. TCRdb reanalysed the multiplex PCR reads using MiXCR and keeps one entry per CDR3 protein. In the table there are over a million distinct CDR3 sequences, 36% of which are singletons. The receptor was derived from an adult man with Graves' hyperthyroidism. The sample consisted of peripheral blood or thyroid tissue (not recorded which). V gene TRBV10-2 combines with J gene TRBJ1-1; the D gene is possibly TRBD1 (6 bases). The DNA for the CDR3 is TGCGTCACTTTGACACAGGGCGGGACTGAAGCTTTCTTT. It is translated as CVTLTQGGTEAFF.